Presented here are 13 T cell receptor beta chains from one specimen sequenced in a study of shared clonotypes between healthy human individuals. TCRdb's copy holds only in-frame clones and misses some; the assay was immunoSEQ multiplex PCR. The sample records about half a million clones, 70% to 80% being singletons. Sequences were obtained from PBMCs. The origin of the receptors is a woman aged 40 to 55 in good health. Some clones in this sample may be carry-over from other donors' samples.

The chain recombines TRBV11-2 with TRBJ2-1; D not certain. The CDR3 has 14 amino acids. Trimming pared 0 bases from V and 6 bases from J, leaving 9 bases between. The germline CDR1 and CDR2 sequences are SGHAT and FQNNGV. DNA for the CDR3: TGTGCCAGCAGCTTAGACTTCTTGTCCAATGAGCAGTTCTTC. Encoded protein: CASSLDFLSNEQFF.

This clone came up once. CDR3 loop: CASSASGGNNQPQHF. CDR3 bases: TGTGCCAGTAGTGCCTCAGGTGGCAATAATCAGCCCCAGCATTTT. This chain links TRBV19 with TRBJ1-5; D gene uncertain. The germline V gene encodes CDR1 LNHDA and CDR2 SQIVND (reference sequence). Trimming shortened V by 5 bases and J by 4 bases, and 15 bases separated the two germline ends. CDR3 length equals 15 residues.

The rearrangement uses TRBV5-3 and TRBJ1-4; D unresolved. TRBV5-3 counts as an open reading frame of uncertain function. The CDR3 consists of 13 residues. The germline V and J ends were trimmed by 8 bases and 2 bases, with 10 bases remaining between them. The CDR3: CARKGATNEKLFF. The CDR3 nucleotides read TGTGCCAGGAAGGGAGCGACTAATGAAAAACTGTTTTTT.

CDR3 sequence reads: CASSRIDRDNSPLHF. The DNA for the CDR3 is TGTGCCAGCAGTCGAATCGACAGGGATAATTCACCCCTCCACTTT. This chain connects TRBV28 to TRBJ1-6; 7 nucleotides align to TRBD1. Germline CDR1 MDHEN, CDR2 SYDVKM. V shed 5 bases and J 5 bases; nucleotides not matched to a gene: 6. The CDR3 extends over 15 amino acids.

The genes are TRBV28 and TRBJ2-7; TRBD2 matches 13 bases. V was pared by 4 bases and J by 6 bases, with 9 bases of the junction left unmatched. This CDR3 has 16 amino acids. Germline CDR1 reads MDHEN; CDR2 reads SYDVKM. The chain's CDR3 is CASSSHGLAGESEQYF. In nucleotides, the CDR3 is TGTGCCAGCAGTTCTCACGGACTAGCGGGAGAAAGCGAGCAGTACTTC.

This clone showed up just a few times. The chain is built from TRBV6-1 and TRBJ1-5; the match to TRBD1 covers 10 bases. The germline V gene encodes CDR1 MNHNS and CDR2 SASEGT. This CDR3 region has 15 residues. The V gene end was trimmed by 8 bases and the J gene end by 6 bases; junction bases not matched to a gene: 10. The CDR3 here is CASRTGTGVRQPQHF. CDR3 nucleotide sequence: TGTGCCAGCCGAACCGGGACAGGGGTTCGTCAGCCCCAGCATTTT.

The chain employs TRBV5-4 and TRBJ2-1; TRBD2 agrees at 7 bases. From germline, CDR1 is SGHNT and CDR2 YYREEE (reference sequence). CDR3 size: 16 residues. V dropped 1 base and J dropped 8; count of bases not matched to a gene: 12. Here the CDR3 DNA reads TGTGCCAGCAGCTTGAGACTAAGCGGGATATCAGATGAGCAGTTCTTC. Translated, it gives CASSLRLSGISDEQFF.

This chain links TRBV7-6 with TRBJ2-3; a weak D match, TRBD2 (6 bases). The CDR3 runs 14 residues. Germline V gene sequence: CDR1 SGHVS, CDR2 FNYEAQ. V was shortened by 4 bases and J by 2 bases, with 10 bases between the two germline ends. Here the CDR3 DNA reads TGTGCCAGCAGCTCCTTAGCGGTCACAGATACGCAGTATTTT. It codes for CASSSLAVTDTQYF.

This chain links TRBV9 with TRBJ2-7, with a weak D call TRBD1 (6 bases). Trimming removed 0 bases from V and 5 bases from J, with 12 bases in between. Germline CDR1 SGDLS, CDR2 YYNGEE. CDR3 length equals 14 residues. CDR3 residues: CASSVATGPHEQYF. CDR3 sequence (DNA): TGTGCCAGCAGCGTAGCTACAGGGCCTCACGAGCAGTACTTC.

This chain links TRBV28 with TRBJ1-1, with TRBD1 as a possible D gene (6 bases). The CDR3 is made up of 14 amino acids. V lost 7 bases, J lost 1 base, and 13 bases lay in between. Germline lookup yields CDR1 MDHEN and CDR2 SYDVKM. The chain's CDR3 is CASKGGGRNTEAFF. The CDR3 nucleotides read TGTGCCAGCAAGGGCGGGGGGCGGAACACTGAAGCTTTCTTT.

This chain uses TRBV19 with TRBJ2-2, with 11 nucleotides matching TRBD1. CDR1 LNHDA and CDR2 SQIVND come from the germline V gene (reference sequence). V gave up 6 bases and J gave up 6 bases; unmatched junction bases: 3. The CDR3 loop spans 14 amino acids. CDR3 coding DNA: TGTGCCAGTAGACCGGGACAGGGGGCCGGGGAGCTGTTTTTT. Its translation is CASRPGQGAGELFF.

V and J are TRBV6-1 and TRBJ2-2, with TRBD2 matching over 12 bases. The CDR3 length is 14 residues. The germline CDR1 and CDR2 sequences are MNHNS and SASEGT. V lost 10 bases, J lost 6 bases, and 6 bases stayed unmatched. The DNA of the CDR3 is TGTGCCACCTGGGCTAGCGGGAGGGCCGGGGAGCTGTTTTTT. Residues: CATWASGRAGELFF.

The chain links TRBV27 to TRBJ1-3; TRBD1 matches at 10 bases. The germline V gene has CDR1 MNHEY and CDR2 SMNVEV (reference sequence). The CDR3 has 15 residues. With V trimmed by 6 bases and J by 3 bases, 5 bases remained unmatched. The CDR3 coding sequence is TGTGCCAGCAGGGGGACAGGGGAGAGTGGAAACACCATATATTTT. The encoded protein is CASRGTGESGNTIYF.